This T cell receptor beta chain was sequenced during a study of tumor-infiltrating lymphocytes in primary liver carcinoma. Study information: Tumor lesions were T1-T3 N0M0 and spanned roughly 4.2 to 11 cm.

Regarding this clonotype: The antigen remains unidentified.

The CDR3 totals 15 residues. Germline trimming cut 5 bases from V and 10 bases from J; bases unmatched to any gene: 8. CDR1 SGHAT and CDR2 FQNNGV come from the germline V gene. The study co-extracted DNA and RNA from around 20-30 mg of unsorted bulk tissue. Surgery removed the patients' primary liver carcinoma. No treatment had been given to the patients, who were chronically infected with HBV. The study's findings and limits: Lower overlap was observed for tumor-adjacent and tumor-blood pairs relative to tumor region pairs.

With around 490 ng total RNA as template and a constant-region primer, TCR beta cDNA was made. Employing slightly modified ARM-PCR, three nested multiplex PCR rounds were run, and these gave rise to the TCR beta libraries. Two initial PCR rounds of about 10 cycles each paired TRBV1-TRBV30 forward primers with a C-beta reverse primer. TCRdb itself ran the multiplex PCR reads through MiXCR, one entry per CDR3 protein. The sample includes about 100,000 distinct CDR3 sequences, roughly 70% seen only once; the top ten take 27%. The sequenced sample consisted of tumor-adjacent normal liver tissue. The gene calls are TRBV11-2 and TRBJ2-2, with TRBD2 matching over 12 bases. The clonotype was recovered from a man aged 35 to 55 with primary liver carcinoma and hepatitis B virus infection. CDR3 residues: CASSPSGRVIVELFF. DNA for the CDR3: TGTGCCAGCAGCCCTAGCGGGAGGGTAATCGTGGAGCTGTTTTTT. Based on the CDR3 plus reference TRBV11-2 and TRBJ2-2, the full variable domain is EAGVAQSPRYKIIEKRQSVAFWCNPISGHATLYWYQQILGQGPKLLIQFQNNGVVDDSQLPKDRFSAERLKGVDSTLKIQPAKLEDSAVYLCASSPSGRVIVELFFGEGSRLTVL.